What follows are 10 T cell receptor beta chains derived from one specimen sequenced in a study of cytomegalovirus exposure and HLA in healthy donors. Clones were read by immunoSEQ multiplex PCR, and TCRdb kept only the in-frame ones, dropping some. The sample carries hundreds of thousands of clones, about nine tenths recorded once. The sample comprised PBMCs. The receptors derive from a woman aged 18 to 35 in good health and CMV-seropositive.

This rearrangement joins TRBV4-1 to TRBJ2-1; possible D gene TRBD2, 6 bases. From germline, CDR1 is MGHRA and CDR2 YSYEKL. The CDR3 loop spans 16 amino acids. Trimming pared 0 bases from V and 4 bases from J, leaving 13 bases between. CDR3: CASSQERGRSYNEQFF. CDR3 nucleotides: TGCGCCAGCAGCCAAGAAAGAGGGAGGTCATACAATGAGCAGTTCTTC.

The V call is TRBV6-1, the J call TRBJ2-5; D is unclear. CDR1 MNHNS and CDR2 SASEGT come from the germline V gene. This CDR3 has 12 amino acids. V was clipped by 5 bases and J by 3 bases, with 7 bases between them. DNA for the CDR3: TGTGCCAGCAGTCGTCAGGAAGAGACCCAGTACTTC. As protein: CASSRQEETQYF.

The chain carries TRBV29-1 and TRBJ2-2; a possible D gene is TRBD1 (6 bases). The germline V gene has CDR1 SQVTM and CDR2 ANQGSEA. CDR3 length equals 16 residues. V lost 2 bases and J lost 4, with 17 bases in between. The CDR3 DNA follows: TGCAGCGTTGAATACGAAACAGGGCTGGCCACCGGGGAGCTGTTTTTT. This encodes CSVEYETGLATGELFF.

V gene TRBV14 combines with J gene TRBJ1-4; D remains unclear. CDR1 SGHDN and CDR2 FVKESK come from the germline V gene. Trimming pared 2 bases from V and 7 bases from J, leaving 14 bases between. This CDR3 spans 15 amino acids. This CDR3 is CASSQLRGGSEKLFF. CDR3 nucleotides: TGTGCCAGCAGCCAACTCCGTGGTGGCAGTGAAAAACTGTTTTTT.

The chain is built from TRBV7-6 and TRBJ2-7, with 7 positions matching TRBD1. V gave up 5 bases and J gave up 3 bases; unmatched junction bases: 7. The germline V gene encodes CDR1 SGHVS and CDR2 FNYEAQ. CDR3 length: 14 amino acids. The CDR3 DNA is TGTGCCAGCAGCCAGGGACAGTACCTCTACGAGCAGTACTTC. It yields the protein CASSQGQYLYEQYF.

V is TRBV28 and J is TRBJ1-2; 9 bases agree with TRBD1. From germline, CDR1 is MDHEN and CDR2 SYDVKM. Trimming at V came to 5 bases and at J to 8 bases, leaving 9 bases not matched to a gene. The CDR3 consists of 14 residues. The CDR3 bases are TGTGCCAGCAGTATACCACAGGGGGCGGGGGGCTACACCTTC. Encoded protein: CASSIPQGAGGYTF.

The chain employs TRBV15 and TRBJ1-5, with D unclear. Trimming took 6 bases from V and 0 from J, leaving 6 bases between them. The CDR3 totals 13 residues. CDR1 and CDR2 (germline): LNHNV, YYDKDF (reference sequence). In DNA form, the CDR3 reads TGTGCCACCAGTCTGTATAGCAATCAGCCCCAGCATTTT. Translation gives CATSLYSNQPQHF.

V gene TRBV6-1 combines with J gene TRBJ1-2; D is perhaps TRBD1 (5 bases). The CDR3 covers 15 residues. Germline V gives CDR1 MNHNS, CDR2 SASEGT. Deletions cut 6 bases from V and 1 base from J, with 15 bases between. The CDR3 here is CASRKGAVYNYGYTF. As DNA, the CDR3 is TGTGCCAGCAGAAAAGGGGCAGTTTATAACTATGGCTACACCTTC.

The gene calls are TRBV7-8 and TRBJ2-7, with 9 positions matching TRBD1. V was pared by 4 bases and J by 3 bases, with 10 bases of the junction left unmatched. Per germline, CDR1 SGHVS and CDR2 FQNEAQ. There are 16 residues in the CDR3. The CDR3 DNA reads TGTGCCAGCAGCTCAATCGGGACAGGGTTAAACTACGAGCAGTACTTC. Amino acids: CASSSIGTGLNYEQYF. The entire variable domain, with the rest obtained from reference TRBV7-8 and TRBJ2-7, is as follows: GAGVSQSPRYKVAKRGQDVALRCDPISGHVSLFWYQQALGQGPEFLTYFQNEAQLDKSGLPSDRFFAERPEGSVSTLKIQRTQQEDSAVYLCASSSIGTGLNYEQYFGPGTRLTVT.

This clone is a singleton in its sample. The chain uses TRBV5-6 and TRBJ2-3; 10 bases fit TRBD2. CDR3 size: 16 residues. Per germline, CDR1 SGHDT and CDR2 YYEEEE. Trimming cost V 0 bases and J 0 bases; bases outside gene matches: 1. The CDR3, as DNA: TGTGCCAGCAGCTTGGGTAGCGGGAGGAGCACAGATACGCAGTATTTT. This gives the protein CASSLGSGRSTDTQYF.